Listed here are 2 T cell receptor beta chains from one sample, sequenced in a study of cytomegalovirus exposure and HLA in healthy donors. PCR primers comprised 60 Vbeta and 13 Jbeta primers. The data were produced by immunoSEQ multiplex PCR, yet TCRdb's version contains in-frame clones alone and is incomplete. Found here are roughly 150,000 clones, 64% of them singletons; the top ten hold roughly 3.1%. Input material: PBMCs. These receptors came from a woman aged 25 to 39 in good health and CMV-seropositive.

This sequence joins TRBV7-8 and TRBJ1-2; the D gene is possibly TRBD1 (6 bases). V was trimmed by 10 bases and J by 8 bases, leaving 29 bases between them. Per germline, CDR1 SGHVS and CDR2 FQNEAQ. The CDR3 consists of 16 residues. The CDR3 spells CATGERQARFSGGYTF. The CDR3 DNA follows: TGTGCCACCGGGGAAAGACAGGCCCGGTTCTCGGGGGGCTACACCTTC.

V is TRBV7-6 and J is TRBJ2-1; 11 nucleotides match TRBD2. Germline CDR1 and CDR2: SGHVS and FNYEAQ. The ends lost 6 bases at V and 9 bases at J; junction bases unmatched: 7. This CDR3 comprises 14 residues. The CDR3 is CASSSSGRFGEQFF. CDR3 DNA: TGTGCCAGCAGTTCTAGCGGGAGGTTTGGTGAGCAGTTCTTC.